Included here is one T cell receptor beta chain sequence, with context. Its antigen is as yet unknown. This sample was included in a study of T-cell memory formation after mild COVID-19. The germline CDR1 and CDR2 sequences are MNHEY and SVGAGI. The CDR3 has 14 amino acids. V was trimmed by 2 bases and J by 6 bases, leaving 10 bases between them. MiXCR was run by TCRdb on the 5' RACE reads, yielding one entry per CDR3 protein. The table has 250,000 or so distinct CDR3 sequences, more than 15% seen once. Study-wide findings and caveats: Memory cells collected pre-infection included some clones that later responded, suggesting cross-reactive memory joined. Contracting clones localized mainly to CM and EM when CD4+ and mainly to EMRA when CD8+. Day 15 to 85 contractors were CD4/CD8 balanced; later expanders leaned CD4+. Second-wave clones reaching peak frequency on day 37 lacked confirmed SARS-CoV-2 specificity.

The sample was PBMCs or a T cell subset sorted from them (not recorded which). This receptor was taken from a man between 18 and 29 years old who had mild COVID-19 (a few samples of this study predate the infection). Cell type and time point are not known. The V and J genes are TRBV6-5 and TRBJ2-2; perhaps TRBD2 as D (5 bases). The CDR3 coding sequence is TGTGCCAGCAGTTACAACCTAGCACCCGGGGAGCTGTTTTTT. Protein: CASSYNLAPGELFF.